The T cell receptor (beta chain) under discussion was sequenced for a study of blood T cell repertoires in COVID-19. Study background: COVID-19 samples, acute and convalescent, were from the United States, Italy and Spain. T cells, B-cell-depleted T cells, or PBMCs provided the cDNA or gDNA that served as material.

Methods used by the authors: Amplifying reference gene primers gave estimates of nucleated cell counts. The method was immunoSEQ multiplex PCR; TCRdb's version includes in-frame clones alone and lacks a portion of them. V, J and clone size were drawn from that table, and D and trimming were deduced from the DNA. The table includes 250,000 to 350,000 clones, more than 70% detected once. Germline loops: CDR1 MGHRA, CDR2 YSYEKL. The CDR3 has 18 residues. Trimming took off 0 bases at V and 0 bases at J, with 14 bases between the two ends. Sequenced sample: peripheral blood. This clonotype was obtained from a woman in her forties or fifties with acute or convalescent COVID-19. This chain joins TRBV4-1 and TRBJ2-2; weak D call: TRBD1 (5 bases). CDR3 coding DNA: TGCGCCAGCAGCCAAGAATCCCCGACAGCCGCGAACACCGGGGAGCTGTTTTTT. This encodes CASSQESPTAANTGELFF.